The 15 T cell receptor beta chains presented below share a single source sample, sequenced in a study of blood T cell repertoires in COVID-19. Sequenced by immunoSEQ multiplex PCR; TCRdb stores in-frame clones only, minus some. The sample has fewer than 250,000 clones; 86% are singletons. Sequencing was done on a sample of PBMCs or T cells enriched from blood (not recorded which). These receptors were collected from a woman aged 50 to 65 who had recovered from COVID-19.

V is TRBV7-2 and J is TRBJ1-2; tentatively, D is TRBD1 (5 bases). Germline CDR1 and CDR2: SGHTA and FQGNSA. This CDR3 comprises 15 residues. V shed 0 bases and J shed 7 bases, with 15 bases lying between them. In nucleotides, the CDR3 is TGTGCCAGCAGCTTAGCTCCAGGGATGTCTCGTGGCTACACCTTC. Translation: CASSLAPGMSRGYTF.

The gene calls are TRBV24-1 and TRBJ2-3, with D perhaps matching TRBD2 (5 bases). Between the trimmed V and J ends, which lost 9 bases and 2 bases, there was a span of 14 bases. This CDR3 region has 14 residues. In germline, CDR1 is KGHDR, CDR2 SFDVKD. Written as DNA, the CDR3 is TGTGCCACCGCTAGCCCCCCACCCACAGATACGCAGTATTTT. Amino acids: CATASPPPTDTQYF.

The DNA of the CDR3 is TGTGCCAGCAGCTCCACCCGGACAGCTCCCGGCTACACCTTC. Translating it yields CASSSTRTAPGYTF. The chain carries TRBV7-2 and TRBJ1-2; a possible D gene is TRBD1 (6 bases). The V gene's germline CDR1 is SGHTA and CDR2 FQGNSA. With 4 bases removed from V and 8 bases from J, the gap between germline ends came to 17 bases. The CDR3 has 14 residues.

The chain employs TRBV7-2 and TRBJ1-4; D possibly corresponds to TRBD1 (6 bases). The germline V gene has CDR1 SGHTA and CDR2 FQGNSA. V was trimmed by 1 base and J by 7 bases, leaving 10 bases between them. The CDR3 covers 14 residues. The CDR3 reads CASSLGGPGEKLFF. The CDR3 region has the DNA TGTGCCAGCAGCTTAGGGGGGCCGGGTGAAAAACTGTTTTTT.

The rearrangement joins TRBV27 to TRBJ1-5; tentatively, D is TRBD1 (5 bases). Looked up from germline, CDR1 is MNHEY and CDR2 is SMNVEV (reference sequence). CDR3 length: 15 residues. V was trimmed by 3 bases and J by 0 bases, leaving 9 bases between them. The DNA of the CDR3 is TGTGCCAGCAGTTTTGTAGGGGCTAGCAATCAGCCCCAGCATTTT. Translating it yields CASSFVGASNQPQHF.

As concerns this clone: Other nucleotide sequences in the sample specify the same CDR3. The J gene is TRBJ1-6, the V gene TRBV7-3; D perhaps matches TRBD1 (5 bases). Germline CDR1 SGHTA, CDR2 FQGTGA. The CDR3 loop spans 13 amino acids. V lost 2 bases, J lost 7 bases, and 6 bases lay in between. CDR3 DNA: TGTGCCAGCAGCTTAGGGGGGAATTCACCCCTCCACTTT. Its translation: CASSLGGNSPLHF.

V usage is TRBV19 and J usage is TRBJ2-1; 11 bases are a match to TRBD2. Germline lookup yields CDR1 LNHDA and CDR2 SQIVND (reference sequence). V dropped 6 bases and J dropped 8; count of bases not matched to a gene: 9. The CDR3 is 15 residues long. This CDR3 reads CASRRLAGGLDEQFF. The CDR3 bases are TGTGCCAGTAGAAGGCTAGCGGGGGGATTAGATGAGCAGTTCTTC.

The chain joins TRBV4-1 to TRBJ1-1, with 8 positions matching TRBD1. The CDR3 is 17 residues long. CDR1 and CDR2 (germline): MGHRA, YSYEKL. Unmatched junction bases numbered 6, after V lost 0 bases and J lost 0 bases. In DNA form, the CDR3 reads TGCGCCAGCAGCCAAGATCTCGGGACAGGAATGAACACTGAAGCTTTCTTT. It yields the protein CASSQDLGTGMNTEAFF.

This chain links TRBV4-3 with TRBJ1-1; 7 bases fit TRBD1. V shed 8 bases and J 1 base; nucleotides not matched to a gene: 4. Germline V gene data show CDR1 as LGHNA and CDR2 as YSLEER. This CDR3 contains 13 residues. DNA for the CDR3: TGCGCCAGCTCAACAGGGGCGAACACTGAAGCTTTCTTT. Protein product: CASSTGANTEAFF.

This sequence joins TRBV30 and TRBJ1-1; 9 bases agree with TRBD1. CDR1 and CDR2 (germline): GTSNPN, SVGIG (reference sequence). V gave up 2 bases and J gave up 4 bases; unmatched junction bases: 5. CDR3 size: 14 residues. The CDR3 bases are TGTGCCTGGAGTTGGACAGGGGATTCCACTGAAGCTTTCTTT. Translating gives CAWSWTGDSTEAFF.

This rearrangement joins TRBV5-6 to TRBJ2-3, with TRBD1 as a possible D gene (5 bases). Germline loops: CDR1 SGHDT, CDR2 YYEEEE. The CDR3 extends over 16 amino acids. V was cut by 4 bases and J by 0 bases, with 15 bases left in between. The CDR3 loop reads CASSRFRVSSTDTQYF. The CDR3 DNA sequence: TGTGCCAGCAGCCGTTTCAGGGTTTCGAGCACAGATACGCAGTATTTT.

The chain couples TRBV11-2 to TRBJ2-1; TRBD2 agrees at 9 bases. Trimming cost V 6 bases and J 8 bases; bases outside gene matches: 11. The CDR3 has 15 residues. Germline CDR1 is SGHAT and CDR2 is FQNNGV. The CDR3 reads CASRALAGWGHEQFF. CDR3 coding DNA: TGTGCCAGCAGAGCGCTAGCGGGATGGGGCCATGAGCAGTTCTTC.

The chain carries TRBV11-2 and TRBJ2-2; maybe TRBD2 (7 bases). V dropped 8 bases and J dropped 2 bases, with 18 bases sitting between them. The CDR3 extends over 16 amino acids. Looked up from germline, CDR1 is SGHAT and CDR2 is FQNNGV. The CDR3 region is CASPKGGVTNTGELFF. DNA for the CDR3: TGTGCCAGCCCTAAAGGGGGGGTGACCAACACCGGGGAGCTGTTTTTT.

The chain uses TRBV6-5 and TRBJ1-4; TRBD1 is a possible D gene (6 bases). Trimming took 3 bases from V and 4 from J, leaving 12 bases between them. The CDR3 contains 15 residues. Germline V CDR1 and CDR2: MNHEY, SVGAGI. CDR3 sequence: CASSYGGANNEKLFF. As DNA, the CDR3 is TGTGCCAGCAGTTATGGGGGGGCTAATAATGAAAAACTGTTTTTT.

The chain carries TRBV6-4 and TRBJ2-3, with 14 bases fitting TRBD2. Germline V lookup: CDR1 MRHNA, CDR2 SNTAGT. J gave up 4 bases and V 3 bases, and 3 bases lay outside the gene matches. The length of the CDR3 is 16 residues. The CDR3 sequence is CASSETSGGASDTQYF. Written as DNA, the CDR3 is TGTGCCAGCAGTGAGACTAGCGGGGGGGCTTCAGATACGCAGTATTTT.